The sample holds many counts of the clone carrying this TCR beta chain. The antigen is unknown. Every sequencing run produced over 200 million TCR-beta sequences that came from 15-18 subjects. MiXCR was run by TCRdb on the 5' RACE reads, yielding one entry per CDR3 protein. The top ten hold about 6% of the sample, which has under 40,000 distinct CDR3 sequences, less than 9% seen once. This entry belongs to a study of neurological immune-mediated disorders. General study points: Multiple sclerosis, the disease with the least TCR clonal expansion, fell below healthy controls, whereas HTLV-1-associated myelopathy showed the most. TCR-beta repertoires seemed private in all groups, with no expanded CDR3 amino acid sequences shared.

Sorted libraries were made with some 1 million CD4+ or CD8+ T cells. CDR3 length: 14 residues. The V gene end was trimmed by 6 bases and the J gene end by 2 bases; junction bases not matched to a gene: 5. Germline V gene sequence: CDR1 MNHNS, CDR2 SASEGT. V usage is TRBV6-1 and J usage is TRBJ2-7; 9 nucleotides match TRBD1. Sequenced material: CD4+ T cells from blood. The sequence came from a man between 50 and 59 years old in good health. DNA for the CDR3: TGTGCCAGCAGGACCGGGACAGGGACCTACGAGCAGTACTTC. It codes for CASRTGTGTYEQYF.